A selection of T cell receptor beta chains follows, all from one sample in a study of graft-versus-host responses after intestinal transplantation. Assay: immunoSEQ multiplex PCR; the TCRdb copy retains only in-frame clones and omits some. The sample yields some 150,000 clones, 80% to 95% seen once. For these TCRs, the target antigens are not known. The input for sequencing was unstimulated CD4+ T cells sorted from spleen or lymph node cells, taken before intestinal transplant. The receptors come from a human donor who received an intestinal transplant. Both conserved end residues are part of each CDR3. D genes are given only for firm matches. Clone sizes are given selectively: once, few, many, or a class where the clone is expanded.

>TRBJ1-6|TRBV13|TRBD1|-
CASSSGTGRSPLHF
TGTGCCAGCAGTTCCGGGACAGGGAGATCACCCCTCCACTTT
>TRBJ2-2|TRBV7-2|TRBD2|-
CASSFSGTNTGELFF
TGTGCCAGCAGCTTCAGCGGGACGAACACCGGGGAGCTGTTTTTT
>TRBJ1-1|TRBV10-3|-|-
CAISELRGAAEAFF
TGTGCCATCAGTGAGCTCAGGGGAGCGGCTGAAGCTTTCTTT
>TRBJ2-3|TRBV27|TRBD2|-
CASSPYRLAGGTDTQYF
TGTGCCAGCAGTCCCTATCGACTAGCGGGAGGCACAGATACGCAGTATTTT
>TRBJ2-2|TRBV28|-|-
CASTVGPGELFF
TGTGCCAGCACCGTGGGCCCCGGGGAGCTGTTTTTT
>TRBJ2-6|TRBV19|TRBD2|-
CASSARLAGVGANVLTF
TGTGCCAGTAGTGCTCGACTAGCGGGAGTTGGGGCCAACGTCCTGACTTTC
>TRBJ1-1|TRBV5-4|TRBD1|-
CASRRQGLANTEAFF
TGTGCCAGCAGAAGACAGGGGTTGGCGAACACTGAAGCTTTCTTT
>TRBJ2-5|TRBV4-1|TRBD2|-
CASSQARGPSGRQETQYF
TGCGCCAGCAGCCAAGCCCGGGGGCCTAGCGGGAGACAAGAGACCCAGTACTTC
>TRBJ2-3|TRBV19|-|-
CASSIGVFSDTQYF
TGTGCCAGTAGTATTGGGGTCTTCTCAGATACGCAGTATTTT
>TRBJ2-7|TRBV5-6|-|-
CASSLYGTPTHNYEQYF
TGTGCCAGCAGCTTGTACGGGACCCCCACTCATAACTACGAGCAGTACTTC
>TRBJ2-5|TRBV4-3|TRBD1|-
CASSQDSGQGRETQYF
TGCGCCAGCAGCCAAGATTCGGGACAGGGGAGAGAGACCCAGTACTTC
>TRBJ1-3|TRBV15|-|once
CATSRDLGTNTIYF
TGTGCCACCAGCAGAGATTTGGGGACAAACACCATATATTTT
>TRBJ2-7|TRBV6-1|-|-
CASSPPGQAYEQYF
TGTGCCAGCAGTCCTCCGGGACAAGCCTACGAGCAGTACTTC
>TRBJ1-5|TRBV5-1|-|-
CASSLVGNQPQHF
TGCGCCAGCAGCTTGGTAGGCAATCAGCCCCAGCATTTT
>TRBJ2-1|TRBV11-2|TRBD2|-
CASSGTSGLYNEQFF
TGTGCCAGCAGCGGGACTAGCGGGTTATACAATGAGCAGTTCTTC
>TRBJ2-5|TRBV7-7|-|-
CASSLAGRETQYF
TGTGCCAGCAGCTTAGCCGGGAGAGAGACCCAGTACTTC
>TRBJ2-1|TRBV18|-|-
CASSLGLSSYNEQFF
TGTGCCAGCTCACTGGGACTGAGCTCCTACAATGAGCAGTTCTTC
>TRBJ2-1|TRBV7-8|-|-
CASSLLGYNEQFF
TGTGCCAGCAGCTTATTGGGATACAATGAGCAGTTCTTC
>TRBJ1-3|TRBV7-3|-|-
CASSFGDESRSGNTIYF
TGTGCCAGCAGCTTCGGGGACGAATCACGCTCTGGAAACACCATATATTTT
>TRBJ1-4|TRBV30|-|-
CAWSLGRRLGEKLFF
TGTGCCTGGAGCCTCGGCAGGAGACTAGGTGAAAAACTGTTTTTT
>TRBJ2-5|TRBV5-1|TRBD2|once
CASRRLAGEETQYF
TGCGCCAGCAGGCGACTAGCGGGAGAAGAGACCCAGTACTTC
>TRBJ2-3|TRBV6-6|TRBD1|-
CASSKQGSDTQYF
TGTGCCAGCAGTAAACAGGGGTCAGATACGCAGTATTTT
>TRBJ2-3|TRBV19|-|-
CASRVRGSSTDTQYF
TGTGCCAGTAGAGTTAGGGGTTCTAGCACAGATACGCAGTATTTT
>TRBJ2-1|TRBV28|TRBD2|-
CASSGFSGRAYNEQFF
TGTGCCAGCAGTGGGTTTAGCGGGAGAGCCTACAATGAGCAGTTCTTC
>TRBJ1-3|TRBV27|TRBD1|-
CASSSTETGSSGNTIYF
TGTGCCAGCAGTTCCACCGAGACAGGGAGCTCTGGAAACACCATATATTTT
>TRBJ2-7|TRBV5-1|TRBD2|-
CASSLRSGATYEQYF
TGCGCCAGCAGCTTGCGTAGCGGGGCGACCTACGAGCAGTACTTC
>TRBJ1-1|TRBV30|-|-
CAWSVKLNTEAFF
TGTGCCTGGAGTGTAAAGCTGAACACTGAAGCTTTCTTT
>TRBJ2-2|TRBV6-5|-|-
CASSATANTGELFF
TGTGCCAGCAGTGCGACAGCGAACACCGGGGAGCTGTTTTTT
>TRBJ2-5|TRBV5-1|-|-
CASSLFGEQETQYF
TGCGCCAGCAGCTTGTTTGGGGAACAAGAGACCCAGTACTTC
>TRBJ1-5|TRBV15|-|-
CATSPYGNQPQHF
TGTGCCACCAGCCCCTATGGCAATCAGCCCCAGCATTTT
>TRBJ1-1|TRBV29-1|-|-
CSVVTGLNTEAFF
TGCAGCGTTGTGACGGGATTGAACACTGAAGCTTTCTTT
>TRBJ2-5|TRBV19|-|-
CASSIREYRGETQYF
TGTGCCAGTAGTATCCGGGAGTACCGTGGAGAGACCCAGTACTTC
>TRBJ2-2|TRBV5-1|TRBD2|-
CASSSGLAGGSGTGELFF
TGCGCCAGCAGCTCGGGACTAGCGGGAGGGAGCGGCACCGGGGAGCTGTTTTTT
>TRBJ2-2|TRBV9|-|-
CASSVATPANTGELFF
TGTGCCAGCAGCGTCGCGACTCCCGCGAACACCGGGGAGCTGTTTTTT
>TRBJ1-2|TRBV21-1|-|-
CASSKQGTTNYGYTF
TGTGCCAGCAGCAAACAGGGGACGACTAACTATGGCTACACCTTC
>TRBJ2-2|TRBV6-1|-|-
CASSEETGGVYTGELFF
TGTGCCAGCAGTGAGGAAACCGGAGGGGTGTACACCGGGGAGCTGTTTTTT
>TRBJ2-2|TRBV30|-|-
CAWSQGRDTGELFF
TGTGCCTGGAGTCAGGGGAGGGACACCGGGGAGCTGTTTTTT
>TRBJ1-3|TRBV5-1|-|-
CASSQTDRLETRGNTIYF
TGCGCCAGCAGCCAAACGGACAGACTAGAGACGCGAGGAAACACCATATATTTT
>TRBJ2-3|TRBV19|TRBD2|-
CASGKSASGPTDTQYF
TGTGCCAGTGGAAAATCAGCTAGCGGACCCACAGATACGCAGTATTTT
>TRBJ2-7|TRBV28|-|-
CASSFSSRDSSYEQYF
TGTGCCAGCAGTTTCTCGAGCAGGGATAGCTCCTACGAGCAGTACTTC
>TRBJ2-3|TRBV7-2|TRBD2|-
CASSLARLAGADTQYF
TGTGCCAGCAGCTTAGCTAGGCTAGCGGGAGCAGATACGCAGTATTTT
>TRBJ2-7|TRBV6-1|-|-
CASSEIILSYEQYF
TGTGCCAGCAGTGAAATCATACTCTCCTACGAGCAGTACTTC
>TRBJ1-1|TRBV6-5|-|-
CASSYGAMNTEAFF
TGTGCCAGCAGTTACGGGGCGATGAACACTGAAGCTTTCTTT
>TRBJ2-3|TRBV30|-|-
CGAGRALTDTQYF
TGTGGGGCGGGCAGAGCCCTCACAGATACGCAGTATTTT
>TRBJ2-3|TRBV7-2|-|-
CASSLTSKADTQYF
TGTGCCAGCAGCCTCACTAGCAAGGCAGATACGCAGTATTTT
>TRBJ1-5|TRBV19|-|once
CASSRGKDSNQPQHF
TGTGCCAGTAGTCGGGGGAAGGATAGCAATCAGCCCCAGCATTTT
>TRBJ2-2|TRBV27|TRBD2|-
CASSLSRGTRYTGELFF
TGTGCCAGCAGTTTATCGCGGGGGACTAGGTACACCGGGGAGCTGTTTTTT